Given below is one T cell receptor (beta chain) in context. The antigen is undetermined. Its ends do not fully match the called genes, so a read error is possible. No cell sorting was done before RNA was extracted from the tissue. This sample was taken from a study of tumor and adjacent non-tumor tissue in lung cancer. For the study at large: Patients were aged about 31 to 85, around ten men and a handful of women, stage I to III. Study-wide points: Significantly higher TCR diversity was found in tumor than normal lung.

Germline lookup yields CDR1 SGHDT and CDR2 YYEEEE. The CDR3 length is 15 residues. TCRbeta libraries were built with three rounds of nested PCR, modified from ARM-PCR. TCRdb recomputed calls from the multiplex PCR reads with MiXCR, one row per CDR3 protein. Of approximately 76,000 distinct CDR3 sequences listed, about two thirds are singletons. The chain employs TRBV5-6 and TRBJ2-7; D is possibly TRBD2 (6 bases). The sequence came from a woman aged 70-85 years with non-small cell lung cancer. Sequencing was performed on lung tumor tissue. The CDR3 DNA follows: TGTGTCAGCAGCCCTTGTCGGGAGTCGATTTACGAGCAGTACTTC. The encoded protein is CVSSPCRESIYEQYF.